This TCR beta chain was recorded in a study of cytomegalovirus exposure and HLA in healthy donors. With respect to this clone: Its target is unknown.

General study findings and limits: With high specificity and sensitivity, the classifier reportedly diagnosed cytomegalovirus status.

Repertoires were generated with immunoSEQ multiplex PCR, while TCRdb's copy carries only in-frame clones and drops some. This repertoire shows around 200,000 clones, 81% found once; its top ten account for roughly 1.2%. Deletions cut 0 bases from V and 1 base from J, with 11 bases between. The V gene's germline CDR1 is LGHNA and CDR2 YNFKEQ. This CDR3 comprises 16 residues. Sequencing was performed on PBMCs. The source is a woman in her thirties in good health and CMV-seronegative. The chain carries TRBV4-2 and TRBJ2-3; the D gene is possibly TRBD2 (6 bases). CDR3 amino acids: CASSQDRSSGTDTQYF. The CDR3 DNA reads TGTGCCAGCAGCCAAGATCGGTCTAGCGGCACAGATACGCAGTATTTT.